Listed here are 6 T cell receptor beta chains from one sample, sequenced in a study of blood T cell repertoires in COVID-19. Measured with immunoSEQ multiplex PCR; TCRdb has only the in-frame clones, and not every one. The sample lists around 200,000 clones, roughly nine tenths occurring once. Sequenced input: peripheral blood. These receptors were collected from a young man with acute or convalescent COVID-19.

The CDR3 bases are TGTGCCACCAAGGGGTACACAGATACGCAGTATTTT. It is translated as CATKGYTDTQYF. The V call is TRBV24-1, the J call TRBJ2-3; D possibly corresponds to TRBD1 (5 bases). CDR3 length equals 12 residues. V was pared by 8 bases and J by 2 bases, with 7 bases between. Germline V CDR1 and CDR2: KGHDR, SFDVKD.

The chain is built from TRBV14 and TRBJ1-1; D perhaps matches TRBD1 (5 bases). The CDR3 length is 15 residues. Trimming left V 1 base short and J 4 bases short, with 13 bases between. CDR1 is SGHDN, CDR2 FVKESK, per germline. CDR3 loop: CASSQARGRATEAFF. CDR3 DNA: TGTGCCAGCAGCCAAGCCCGAGGCAGGGCCACTGAAGCTTTCTTT. Filled out from reference TRBV14 and TRBJ1-1, the complete variable domain reads EAGVTQFPSHSVIEKGQTVTLRCDPISGHDNLYWYRRVMGKEIKFLLHFVKESKQDESGMPNNRFLAERTGGTYSTLKVQPAELEDSGVYFCASSQARGRATEAFFGQGTRLTVV.

This clone was seen only once. The chain recombines TRBV27 with TRBJ2-7, with TRBD2 identical over 7 bases. The CDR3 is 16 amino acids. CDR1 is MNHEY and CDR2 is SMNVEV in the germline V gene (reference sequence). J was trimmed by 6 bases and V by 4 bases; bases with no gene match: 15. The CDR3: CASSSPLTSYTGEQYF. The CDR3 DNA follows: TGTGCCAGCAGTTCCCCTCTGACTAGCTATACGGGCGAGCAGTACTTC.

The V and J genes are TRBV5-1 and TRBJ2-1; 7 bases are a match to TRBD2. After removal of 7 bases from V and 0 bases from J, the junction contained 16 bases not matched to a gene. The CDR3 spans 18 residues. The V gene's germline CDR1 is SGHRS and CDR2 YFSETQ. CDR3 in amino acids: CASEWTGGHTRSYNEQFF. For the CDR3, the DNA is TGCGCCAGCGAATGGACGGGAGGCCATACTCGCTCCTACAATGAGCAGTTCTTC.

The chain has TRBV20-1 and TRBJ2-1; no definite D call. Germline values: CDR1 DFQATT, CDR2 SNEGSKA (reference sequence). Trimming removed 5 bases from V and 8 bases from J, with 4 bases in between. The CDR3 has 9 residues. CDR3 sequence (DNA): TGCAGTGCTCCGTATGAGCAGTTCTTC. Translated: CSAPYEQFF.

Here the CDR3 DNA reads TGTGCCACCAGTGATTTTGGCGGGGGAGCAGATACGCAGTATTTT. This codes for CATSDFGGGADTQYF. The chain uses TRBV24-1 and TRBJ2-3, with TRBD2 identical over 7 bases. This CDR3 has 15 amino acids. Looked up from germline, CDR1 is KGHDR and CDR2 is SFDVKD. The trim removed 1 base at V and 4 bases at J, leaving 4 bases unmatched.